The clone carrying this T cell receptor beta chain was detected a few times. Its antigen is as yet unknown. This sample stems from a study of blood T cells in healthy people across ages. Overall study findings and caveats: With age, beta diversity per million T cells declined roughly linearly, significantly by 30 to 50.

A second PCR, run for roughly 7 to 11 cycles, used a sample-barcoded 5' primer plus a J-beta primer mix. One entry per CDR3 protein results from TCRdb running MiXCR on the 5' RACE reads. The repertoire consists of 1.5 million to 2 million distinct CDR3 sequences, with around half occurring once and the leading ten covering around 2.1%. Each individual donor underwent a draw of roughly 10 milliliters of peripheral blood. Sequenced: blood. This TCR was recovered from a woman between 35 and 50 years old in good health.

CDR3 in amino acids: CASNLRGPGREKLFF. The CDR3 coding sequence is TGTGCCAGCAACTTAAGGGGACCCGGAAGAGAAAAACTGTTTTTT. The chain carries TRBV28 and TRBJ1-4; a possible D gene is TRBD1 (5 bases). The V end was cut by 7 bases, the J end by 8 bases, with 20 bases between. Germline V lookup: CDR1 MDHEN, CDR2 SYDVKM. CDR3 length: 15 residues.